This T cell receptor beta chain was documented in a study of blood T cell repertoires in COVID-19. Study information: COVID-19 samples collected from the United States, Italy and Spain covered acute and convalescent phases. T cells, B-cell-depleted T cells, or PBMCs provided the cDNA or gDNA that served as material.

The data were produced by immunoSEQ multiplex PCR, yet TCRdb's version contains in-frame clones alone and is incomplete. Of 120,000 or so clones listed, over 75% are singletons. The sample was peripheral blood. The clonotype comes from a woman between 65 and 79 years old with acute or convalescent COVID-19.

The CDR3 loop is CASSLGAGGPQETQYF. The CDR3 bases are TGTGCCAGCAGCTTGGGGGCGGGGGGGCCGCAAGAGACCCAGTACTTC. The chain uses TRBV5-4 and TRBJ2-5; 9 nucleotides line up with TRBD2. The ends lost 0 bases at V and 2 bases at J; junction bases unmatched: 5. The CDR3 runs 16 residues. Germline CDR1 is SGHNT and CDR2 is YYREEE (reference sequence).